The next 3 T cell receptor beta chains were all read from a single sample in a study of neurological immune-mediated disorders. TCRdb reanalysed the 5' RACE reads using MiXCR and keeps one entry per CDR3 protein. The sample records approximately 82,000 distinct CDR3 sequences, 13% being singletons. The time point: longitudinal time-point 2. The source material was PBMCs. The receptors were sampled from a female donor with HTLV-1-associated myelopathy (HAM/TSP).

Regarding this clonotype: It may be a read error: a sequence one base away is much more abundant. This chain connects TRBV5-1 to TRBJ2-5, with 7 bases fitting TRBD2. Germline-derived CDR1 and CDR2 are SGHRS and YFSETQ. This CDR3 region has 13 residues. CDR3 residues: CAISSQGGETQYF. Here the CDR3 DNA reads TGCGCCATCAGCTCCCAGGGAGGGGAGACCCAGTACTTC.

In this sample, this clonotype turned up many times. V gene TRBV18 combines with J gene TRBJ1-5; the match to TRBD1 covers 7 bases. V lost 3 bases, J lost 3 bases, and 2 bases stayed unmatched. CDR3 length equals 14 residues. CDR1 and CDR2 from the germline V gene are KGHSH and LQKENI. CDR3 bases: TGTGCCAGCTCACCGACAGGGTTCAATCAGCCCCAGCATTTT. Translation: CASSPTGFNQPQHF.

This clonotype was seen at least ten times. The rearrangement uses TRBV9 and TRBJ2-1, with TRBD2 matching 9 bases. Germline V gene sequence: CDR1 SGDLS, CDR2 YYNGEE. V was pared by 0 bases and J by 7 bases, with 8 bases of the junction left unmatched. This CDR3 spans 16 amino acids. The CDR3 nucleotides read TGTGCCAGCAGCGTAGGGGGCGGGGGGGCCATAAATGAGCAGTTCTTC. It encodes CASSVGGGGAINEQFF.